Listed below are T cell receptor beta chains from one sample, sequenced in a study of cytomegalovirus exposure and HLA in healthy donors. The protocol was immunoSEQ multiplex PCR, while the TCRdb copy is restricted to in-frame clones and leaves out a portion. The table includes tens of thousands of clones, approximately 93% detected once. Sequenced material: PBMCs. Source of these receptors: a woman under 40 in good health and CMV-seronegative. Both conserved end residues are part of each CDR3. The D gene is left open where the match is weak. A clone size is listed for some rows: how often the clone was seen (once, few, many), or a class if it is expanded.

j_gene	v_gene	d_gene	abundance	CDR3aa	CDR3nt
TRBJ2-3	TRBV30	TRBD2	NA	CAWSRLERGRSTDTQYF	TGTGCCTGGAGTCGATTGGAGCGGGGCCGCAGCACAGATACGCAGTATTTT
TRBJ2-7	TRBV2	NA	few	CASTLRPYEQYF	TGTGCCAGCACCCTCCGTCCCTACGAGCAGTACTTC
TRBJ1-2	TRBV18	NA	NA	CASSPTGGGPLGYTF	TGTGCCAGCTCACCCACCGGGGGGGGTCCCCTCGGCTACACCTTC
TRBJ2-3	TRBV28	NA	NA	CASSLSGTYTDTQYF	TGTGCCAGCAGTTTAAGCGGAACCTACACAGATACGCAGTATTTT
TRBJ1-1	TRBV6-5	NA	once	CASSYGQPPTEAFF	TGTGCCAGCAGTTACGGGCAGCCACCCACTGAAGCTTTCTTT
TRBJ2-1	TRBV4-2	NA	NA	CASSPEEGGAYEQFF	TGTGCCAGCAGCCCGGAAGAGGGGGGGGCCTATGAGCAGTTCTTC
TRBJ1-5	TRBV9	NA	NA	CASSVHGGRDQPQHF	TGTGCCAGCAGCGTACACGGGGGACGTGATCAGCCCCAGCATTTT
TRBJ1-5	TRBV6-1	TRBD1	NA	CASSDRDWGNQPQHF	TGTGCCAGCAGCGACAGGGATTGGGGCAATCAGCCCCAGCATTTT
TRBJ2-7	TRBV5-1	TRBD2	NA	CASSLGTSGGAYEQYF	TGCGCCAGCAGCTTGGGGACTAGCGGGGGGGCCTACGAGCAGTACTTC
TRBJ2-1	TRBV5-1	TRBD1	NA	CASSNTGVRPWRNEQFF	TGCGCCAGCAGCAACACAGGGGTGAGACCATGGCGCAATGAGCAGTTCTTC
TRBJ2-3	TRBV7-8	NA	NA	CASSFLGGSGTDTQYF	TGTGCCAGCAGCTTTCTAGGAGGGAGTGGCACAGATACGCAGTATTTT
TRBJ1-6	TRBV4-1	NA	NA	CASSQGATDFNSPLHF	TGCGCCAGCAGCCAAGGGGCTACGGATTTTAATTCACCCCTCCACTTT
TRBJ2-7	TRBV5-4	TRBD1	NA	CASRPIGQETYEQYF	TGTGCCAGCAGACCCATAGGACAGGAGACCTACGAGCAGTACTTC
TRBJ2-3	TRBV9	TRBD2	NA	CASSSGKDTQYF	TGTGCCAGCAGCAGCGGGAAAGATACGCAGTATTTT
TRBJ2-7	TRBV19	NA	NA	CASSSSDSFYEQYF	TGTGCCAGTAGTTCATCGGACAGTTTCTACGAGCAGTACTTC
TRBJ2-1	TRBV5-4	TRBD1	NA	CASSLTLGQGGQFF	TGTGCCAGCAGCTTGACCCTAGGACAGGGTGGCCAGTTCTTC
TRBJ1-5	TRBV29-1	TRBD1	NA	CSVYDRGSNQPQHF	TGCAGCGTCTATGACAGGGGTAGCAATCAGCCCCAGCATTTT
TRBJ2-7	TRBV21-1	NA	NA	CASSNRRGGAVMRYEQYF	TGTGCCAGCAGCAATCGCCGCGGGGGGGCCGTTATGAGGTACGAGCAGTACTTC
TRBJ2-2	TRBV6-5	TRBD2	NA	CASSYRTSYTGELFF	TGTGCCAGCAGTTACCGGACTAGCTACACCGGGGAGCTGTTTTTT
TRBJ2-1	TRBV18	TRBD1	NA	CASSPRGQGTNNEQFF	TGTGCCAGCTCACCCCGAGGACAGGGGACCAACAATGAGCAGTTCTTC
TRBJ1-4	TRBV14	NA	NA	CASSQVQGMGEKLFF	TGTGCCAGCAGCCAAGTTCAGGGGATGGGCGAAAAACTGTTTTTT
TRBJ2-2	TRBV6-1	NA	NA	CASRLDTANTGELFF	TGTGCCAGCAGGCTGGACACCGCGAACACCGGGGAGCTGTTTTTT
TRBJ2-7	TRBV7-9	TRBD1	NA	CASRLQGEYEQYF	TGTGCCAGCAGATTACAGGGGGAGTACGAGCAGTACTTC
TRBJ1-1	TRBV7-2	NA	NA	CASRFPGSDEAFF	TGTGCCAGCAGATTTCCAGGGTCAGATGAAGCTTTCTTT
TRBJ1-2	TRBV5-4	TRBD1	NA	CASSRDRGGYGYTF	TGTGCCAGCAGCCGGGACAGGGGGGGCTATGGCTACACCTTC
TRBJ1-5	TRBV2	NA	NA	CASSENPLTGGNQPQHF	TGTGCCAGCAGTGAGAATCCCCTCACGGGGGGAAATCAGCCCCAGCATTTT
TRBJ1-1	TRBV27	NA	NA	CASSNRVSPLPNKAEAFF	TGTGCCAGCTCGAACAGGGTTTCGCCTCTGCCTAATAAGGCTGAAGCTTTCTTT
TRBJ1-4	TRBV6-5	TRBD1	NA	CASSRSTGVDEKLFF	TGTGCCAGCAGCCGGTCGACAGGGGTGGATGAAAAACTGTTTTTT
TRBJ1-5	TRBV28	NA	few	CASSIRPQHF	TGTGCCAGCAGTATTCGGCCCCAGCATTTT
TRBJ2-2	TRBV27	TRBD1	NA	CASSTRQGTGELFF	TGTGCCAGCAGTACAAGACAGGGAACCGGGGAGCTGTTTTTT
TRBJ2-1	TRBV27	NA	NA	CASSFNRDNEQFF	TGTGCCAGCAGTTTCAACAGAGACAATGAGCAGTTCTTC
TRBJ2-3	TRBV14	TRBD2	NA	CASSQIAGRTDTQYF	TGTGCCAGCAGCCAAATAGCGGGCCGCACAGATACGCAGTATTTT
TRBJ2-3	TRBV5-1	NA	NA	CASSLDPGGPNTQYF	TGCGCCAGCAGCTTGGACCCGGGGGGCCCAAATACGCAGTATTTT
TRBJ2-3	TRBV27	TRBD2	once	CASSPRPGLAYADTQYF	TGTGCCAGCAGTCCGCGGCCGGGACTAGCGTACGCAGATACGCAGTATTTT
TRBJ1-1	TRBV15	NA	NA	CATSRDQWLTEAFF	TGTGCCACCAGCAGAGATCAGTGGCTCACTGAAGCTTTCTTT
TRBJ2-3	TRBV6-6	NA	NA	CASSRKTDTQYF	TGTGCCAGCAGCAGAAAGACAGATACGCAGTATTTT
TRBJ2-5	TRBV7-9	NA	NA	CASSLGLGLVGVRRETQYF	TGTGCCAGCAGCTTAGGGTTAGGTTTGGTGGGAGTAAGGAGAGAGACCCAGTACTTC
TRBJ2-5	TRBV2	NA	NA	CASSAGKETQYF	TGTGCCAGCAGTGCAGGGAAAGAGACCCAGTACTTC
TRBJ1-2	TRBV11-2	NA	NA	CASSLTADSNYGYTF	TGTGCCAGCAGCTTAACCGCCGACAGTAACTATGGCTACACCTTC
TRBJ2-1	TRBV2	NA	NA	CASSPRNEQFF	TGTGCCAGCAGTCCCAGGAATGAGCAGTTCTTC
TRBJ1-3	TRBV6-1	NA	NA	CASRFPGLRNTIYF	TGTGCCAGCAGGTTTCCGGGACTGAGAAACACCATATATTTT
TRBJ1-5	TRBV21-1	NA	NA	CASSKEGHTSGTGETGNQPQHF	TGTGCCAGCAGCAAAGAAGGCCACACCTCCGGGACAGGGGAGACGGGCAATCAGCCCCAGCATTTT
TRBJ1-3	TRBV10-2	NA	NA	CASSEAGVRRAGNTIYF	TGCGCCAGCAGTGAGGCAGGGGTTCGAAGAGCTGGAAACACCATATATTTT
TRBJ1-1	TRBV6-5	NA	NA	CASSYSSGAPFTEAFF	TGTGCCAGCAGTTACTCGAGTGGGGCTCCGTTCACTGAAGCTTTCTTT
TRBJ1-5	TRBV6-5	TRBD1	NA	CASSYGRGRNQPQHF	TGTGCCAGCAGTTATGGTAGGGGGCGCAATCAGCCCCAGCATTTT
TRBJ1-3	TRBV28	TRBD1	NA	CASNQGGLGNTIYF	TGTGCCAGCAATCAAGGGGGCCTTGGAAACACCATATATTTT